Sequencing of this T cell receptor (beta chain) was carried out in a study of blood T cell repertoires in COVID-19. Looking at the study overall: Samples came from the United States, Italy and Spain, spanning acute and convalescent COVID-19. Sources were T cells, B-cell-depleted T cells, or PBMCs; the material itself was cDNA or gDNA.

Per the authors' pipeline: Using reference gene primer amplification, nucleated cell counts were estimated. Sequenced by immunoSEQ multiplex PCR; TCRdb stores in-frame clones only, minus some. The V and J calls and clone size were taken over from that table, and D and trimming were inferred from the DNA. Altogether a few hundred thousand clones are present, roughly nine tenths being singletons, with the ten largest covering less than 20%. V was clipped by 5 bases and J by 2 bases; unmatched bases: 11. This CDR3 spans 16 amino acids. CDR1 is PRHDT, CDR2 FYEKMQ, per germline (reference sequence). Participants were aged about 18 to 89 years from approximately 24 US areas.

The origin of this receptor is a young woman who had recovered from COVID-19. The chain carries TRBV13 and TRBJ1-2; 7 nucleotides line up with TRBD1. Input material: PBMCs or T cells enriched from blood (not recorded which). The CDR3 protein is CASSLAVRDSNYGYTF. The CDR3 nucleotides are TGTGCCAGCAGCCTGGCGGTCCGGGACAGCAACTATGGCTACACCTTC.